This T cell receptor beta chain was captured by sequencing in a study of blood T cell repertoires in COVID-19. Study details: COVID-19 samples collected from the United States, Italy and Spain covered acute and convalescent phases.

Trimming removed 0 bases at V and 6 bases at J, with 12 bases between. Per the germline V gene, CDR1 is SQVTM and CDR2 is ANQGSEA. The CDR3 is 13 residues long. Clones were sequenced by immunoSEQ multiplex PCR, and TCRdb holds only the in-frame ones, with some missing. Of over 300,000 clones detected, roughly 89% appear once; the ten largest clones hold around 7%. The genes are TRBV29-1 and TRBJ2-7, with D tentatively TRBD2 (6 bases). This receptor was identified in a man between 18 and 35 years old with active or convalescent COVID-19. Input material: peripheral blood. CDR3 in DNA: TGCAGCGTTGAAGATCAGGAGGGACGCGAGCAGTACTTC. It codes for CSVEDQEGREQYF.